This T cell receptor (beta chain) was retrieved from a study of T cells in Graves' hyperthyroidism and ophthalmopathy. Study-level background: Peripheral blood draws took place at initial diagnosis, ahead of any treatment.

The investigators amplified TCR beta CDR3 regions from RNA transcripts. RT-PCR in the first round (using the HTBI primer set) targeted the TCR CDR3. TCRdb called the multiplex PCR reads again in MiXCR, with one record for every CDR3 protein. The sample holds 600,000 to 700,000 distinct CDR3 sequences, roughly 14% seen once. Lactation, pregnancy, other autoimmune disease or uncontrolled infection led to exclusion of patients. Diagnostic assessment was based on clinical symptoms, serum thyroxine and TRAb, thyroid ultrasound and orbital computed tomography. Around 9.9 ml of fresh peripheral blood supplied the PBMCs. V was trimmed by 3 bases and J by 5 bases, leaving 19 bases between them. Germline CDR1 reads MDHEN; CDR2 reads SYDVKM. This CDR3 has 16 amino acids.

Sequencing was performed on blood. The sequence derives from a woman aged 40-49 years with Graves' ophthalmopathy. The genes are TRBV28 and TRBJ2-5; either TRBD1 or TRBD2 may supply D (5 bases each). Written as DNA, the CDR3 is TGTGCCAGCAGTTTTAGGACTGGGGGTGGTCGGGAGACCCAGTACTTC. Translating it yields CASSFRTGGGRETQYF.